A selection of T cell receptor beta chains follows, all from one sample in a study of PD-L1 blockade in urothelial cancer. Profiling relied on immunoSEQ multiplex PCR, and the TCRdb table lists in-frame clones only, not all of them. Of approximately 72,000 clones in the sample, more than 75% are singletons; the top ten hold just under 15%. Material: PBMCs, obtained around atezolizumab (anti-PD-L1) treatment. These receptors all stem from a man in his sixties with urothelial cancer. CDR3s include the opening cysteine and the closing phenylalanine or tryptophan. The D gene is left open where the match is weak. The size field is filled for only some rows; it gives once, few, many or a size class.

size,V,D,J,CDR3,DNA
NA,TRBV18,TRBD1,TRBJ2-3,CASSPLPPDRGSPSDTQYF,TGTGCCAGCTCACCACTTCCGCCGGACAGGGGATCGCCCTCAGATACGCAGTATTTT
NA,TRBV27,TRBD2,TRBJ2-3,CASSFLRQGQILAGGRFTDTQYF,TGTGCCAGCAGTTTCCTGAGACAGGGTCAAATTCTAGCGGGGGGGCGATTCACAGATACGCAGTATTTT
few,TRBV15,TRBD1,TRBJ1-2,CATSRQGAGGYTF,TGTGCCACCAGCAGACAGGGGGCGGGGGGCTACACCTTC
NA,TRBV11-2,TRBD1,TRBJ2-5,CASSLVPTGMVVRETQYF,TGTGCCAGCAGCTTAGTCCCGACAGGGATGGTTGTAAGAGAGACCCAGTACTTC
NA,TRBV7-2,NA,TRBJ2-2,CATQDKLTGELFF,TGTGCCACCCAGGACAAACTCACCGGGGAGCTGTTTTTT
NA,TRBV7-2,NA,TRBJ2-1,CASSQGGSSYNEQFF,TGTGCCAGCAGCCAAGGGGGAAGCTCCTACAATGAGCAGTTCTTC
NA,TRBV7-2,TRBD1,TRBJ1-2,CASSENTGGQYGYTF,TGTGCCAGCAGCGAGAATACAGGGGGACAGTATGGCTACACCTTC
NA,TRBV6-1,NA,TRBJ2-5,CASRLETQYF,TGTGCCAGCAGACTAGAGACCCAGTACTTC
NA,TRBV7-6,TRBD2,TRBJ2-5,CASSRSHSGGETQYF,TGTGCCAGCAGCCGGTCGCATAGCGGGGGAGAGACCCAGTACTTC
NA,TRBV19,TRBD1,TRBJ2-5,CATSEGQGGRETQYF,TGTGCCACTTCCGAGGGACAGGGCGGTCGAGAGACCCAGTACTTC
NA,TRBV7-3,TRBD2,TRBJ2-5,CASSRDGGQETQYF,TGTGCCAGCAGCCGGGACGGGGGGCAAGAGACCCAGTACTTC
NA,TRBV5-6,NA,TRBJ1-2,CASSLVGGPINYGYTF,TGTGCCAGCAGCTTGGTCGGGGGACCAATTAACTATGGCTACACCTTC
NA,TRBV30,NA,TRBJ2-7,CAWSARRERTYEQYF,TGTGCCTGGAGTGCCCGACGGGAGAGGACCTACGAGCAGTACTTC
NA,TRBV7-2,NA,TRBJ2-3,CASSLGLPSQYF,TGTGCCAGCAGCTTAGGGCTTCCGTCGCAGTATTTT
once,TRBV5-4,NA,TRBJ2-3,CASSSPPTGSTDTQYF,TGTGCCAGCAGCTCGCCCCCGACAGGTTCCACAGATACGCAGTATTTT
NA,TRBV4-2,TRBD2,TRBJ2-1,CASSQFSGGGSYNEQFF,TGTGCCAGCAGCCAATTTAGCGGGGGGGGCTCCTACAATGAGCAGTTCTTC
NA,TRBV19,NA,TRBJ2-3,CASSVTSTDTQYF,TGTGCCAGTAGTGTCACTAGCACAGATACGCAGTATTTT
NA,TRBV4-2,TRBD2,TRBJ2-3,CASSQDLASGGDTQYF,TGTGCCAGCAGCCAAGATTTGGCTAGCGGGGGGGATACGCAGTATTTT
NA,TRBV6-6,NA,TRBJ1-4,CASSYSGRDEKLFF,TGTGCCAGCAGTTACTCTGGGCGGGATGAAAAACTGTTTTTT
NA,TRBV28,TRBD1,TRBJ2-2,CASSLTRQGAAGELFF,TGTGCCAGCAGTTTAACGCGACAGGGGGCGGCCGGGGAGCTGTTTTTT
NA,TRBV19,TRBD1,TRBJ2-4,CASSIVGTGDANIQYF,TGTGCCAGTAGTATAGTCGGTACAGGGGATGCAAACATTCAGTACTTC
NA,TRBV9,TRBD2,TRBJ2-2,CASSVALAGRELFF,TGTGCCAGCAGCGTAGCTTTAGCGGGCAGGGAGCTGTTTTTT
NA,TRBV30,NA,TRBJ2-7,CAWSTRGGDEQYF,TGTGCCTGGTCCACCAGAGGGGGGGACGAGCAGTACTTC
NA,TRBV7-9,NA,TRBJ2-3,CASSLFGTDTQYF,TGTGCCAGCAGCTTATTCGGCACAGATACGCAGTATTTT
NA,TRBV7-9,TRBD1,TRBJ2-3,CASSLGQGHTDTQYF,TGTGCCAGCAGCTTAGGACAGGGCCACACAGATACGCAGTATTTT
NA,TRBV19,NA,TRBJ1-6,CASSMSSYNSPLHF,TGTGCCAGTAGTATGAGCTCCTATAATTCACCCCTCCACTTT
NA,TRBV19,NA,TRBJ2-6,CASSIAGSGSSGANVLTF,TGTGCCAGTAGTATAGCTGGGTCAGGAAGCTCTGGGGCCAACGTCCTGACTTTC
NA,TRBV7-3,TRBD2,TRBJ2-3,CASSARGLAGGPDTQYF,TGTGCCAGCAGCGCCCGGGGACTAGCGGGGGGGCCAGATACGCAGTATTTT
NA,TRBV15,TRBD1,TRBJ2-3,CATSKTGTALSDTQYF,TGTGCCACCAGCAAAACCGGGACAGCCCTATCAGATACGCAGTATTTT
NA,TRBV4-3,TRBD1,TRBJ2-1,CASSQGTGVYNEQFF,TGCGCCAGCAGCCAAGGGACAGGGGTTTACAATGAGCAGTTCTTC
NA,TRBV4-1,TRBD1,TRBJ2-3,CASSQRQGATDTQYF,TGCGCCAGCAGCCAACGACAGGGGGCCACAGATACGCAGTATTTT
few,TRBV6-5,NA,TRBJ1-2,CASIKGNNYGYTF,TGTGCCAGCATTAAGGGGAATAACTATGGCTACACCTTC
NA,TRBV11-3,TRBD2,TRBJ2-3,CASSLDPSGGADTQYF,TGTGCCAGCAGCTTAGACCCTAGCGGGGGCGCAGATACGCAGTATTTT
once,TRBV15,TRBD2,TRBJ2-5,CATSRTSGVETQYF,TGTGCCACCAGCAGGACTAGCGGGGTGGAGACCCAGTACTTC
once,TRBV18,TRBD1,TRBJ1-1,CASSPRDRGWNTEAFF,TGTGCCAGCTCACCGAGAGACAGGGGTTGGAACACTGAAGCTTTCTTT
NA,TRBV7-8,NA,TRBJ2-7,CASSSRGLYPYEQYF,TGTGCCAGCAGCTCCAGGGGCCTATACCCGTACGAGCAGTACTTC
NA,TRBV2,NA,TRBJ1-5,CASSRQSAGNQPQHF,TGTGCCAGCAGTAGACAGTCCGCTGGAAATCAGCCCCAGCATTTT
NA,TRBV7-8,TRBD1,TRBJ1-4,CASSSQGQINEKLFF,TGTGCCAGCAGTTCTCAGGGACAGATTAATGAAAAACTGTTTTTT
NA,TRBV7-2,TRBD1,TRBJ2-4,CASSLGGQLAKNIQYF,TGTGCCAGCAGCTTAGGGGGACAGCTAGCCAAAAACATTCAGTACTTC
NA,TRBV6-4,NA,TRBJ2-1,CASSLDGSSYNEQFF,TGTGCCAGCAGTCTAGACGGAAGCTCCTACAATGAGCAGTTCTTC
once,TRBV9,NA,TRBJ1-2,CASSGYGINYGYTF,TGTGCCAGCAGCGGATACGGGATCAACTATGGCTACACCTTC